This is a list of T cell receptor beta chains from one sample in a study of cytomegalovirus exposure and HLA in healthy donors. Libraries were prepared by immunoSEQ multiplex PCR; TCRdb keeps only in-frame clonotypes and omits some of them. The sample records approximately 160,000 clones, just under 80% being singletons. Sequencing input: PBMCs. These receptors all stem from a man aged 18 to 35 in good health and CMV-seropositive. The CDR3 runs from the conserved cysteine through the conserved F or W. A D gene is named only where the DNA matches it firmly. Size is stated for part of the rows, as once, few or many counts, or as a class when the clone is expanded.

>TRBV11-2|-|TRBJ2-5|few
TGTGCCAGCAGCTTCGGGGGGCCAGAGACCCAGTACTTC
CASSFGGPETQYF
>TRBV5-1|-|TRBJ2-2|-
TGCGCCAGCAGCTTGGGCGCGTTGGAGCTGTTTTTT
CASSLGALELFF
>TRBV10-3|TRBD1|TRBJ1-1|-
TGTGCCATCAGTCCCGGGACAGCTCTCATGAACACTGAAGCTTTCTTT
CAISPGTALMNTEAFF
>TRBV6-1|TRBD2|TRBJ2-7|once
TGTGCCAGCAGTGAAAGCCCGGGACTAGTTTCAGAGCAGTACTTC
CASSESPGLVSEQYF
>TRBV5-4|-|TRBJ2-7|-
TGTGCCAGCAGCTTCTCCGACAACGAGCAGTACTTC
CASSFSDNEQYF
>TRBV27|-|TRBJ2-1|-
TGTGCCAGCAGTCTAGGGGCTGAGCAGTTCTTC
CASSLGAEQFF
>TRBV21-1|-|TRBJ2-7|-
TGTGCCAGCAGCAACCAGGACAAAAACTACGAGCAGTACTTC
CASSNQDKNYEQYF
>TRBV19|-|TRBJ1-5|-
TGTGCCAGTAGTTGGAGCAGCAATCAGCCCCAGCATTTT
CASSWSSNQPQHF
>TRBV7-8|-|TRBJ2-2|-
TGTGCCAGCAGCTGGAGGGGAGCCGCCGGGGAGCTGTTTTTT
CASSWRGAAGELFF
>TRBV10-2|-|TRBJ2-1|-
TGCGCCAGCACTAGCCTTCTATCTTCTGAGCAGTTCTTC
CASTSLLSSEQFF
>TRBV27|TRBD1|TRBJ1-2|-
TGTGCCAGCAGTTTGTCCGACAGGGGGCTATTAGAAGGCTACACCTTC
CASSLSDRGLLEGYTF
>TRBV27|-|TRBJ1-2|-
TGTGCCAGCAGTCCCGACAGGAAACCCATCGGTCGTGGCTACACCTTC
CASSPDRKPIGRGYTF
>TRBV5-4|-|TRBJ1-1|few
TGTGCCAGCAGCTTGGAACTGGGGGCTAACACTGAAGCTTTCTTT
CASSLELGANTEAFF
>TRBV7-9|-|TRBJ2-5|-
TGTGCCAGCAGCCCGGGGGAAGAAGAGACCCAGTACTTC
CASSPGEEETQYF
>TRBV2|-|TRBJ1-5|-
TGTGCCAGCAGTACCTTCAGGGGAGGCAATCAGCCCCAGCATTTT
CASSTFRGGNQPQHF
>TRBV27|TRBD2|TRBJ2-7|-
TGTGCCAGCAGTCGATACCTTGAGGGGGCTTTTAGCGGGAGGGCATACGAGCAGTACTTC
CASSRYLEGAFSGRAYEQYF
>TRBV18|TRBD2|TRBJ2-5|once
TGTGCCAGCTCACCACCGGTGACTAGCGGTGAGACCCAGTACTTC
CASSPPVTSGETQYF
>TRBV28|-|TRBJ2-5|-
TGTGCCAGCAGATCAAACGGCGCGGGGCTAGAGACCCAGTACTTC
CASRSNGAGLETQYF
>TRBV5-4|-|TRBJ2-5|-
TGTGCCAGCAGCCCTGAATCGGAAGGAGGGCAAGAGACCCAGTACTTC
CASSPESEGGQETQYF
>TRBV28|TRBD1|TRBJ1-1|-
TGTGCCAGCAGCCCTGACAGGGGGCATACTGAAGCTTTCTTT
CASSPDRGHTEAFF
>TRBV15|TRBD2|TRBJ2-4|few
TGTGCCACCAGCAGAGTCTCAGCGGGAGGGTTAGGGGCCAAAAACATTCAGTACTTC
CATSRVSAGGLGAKNIQYF
>TRBV15|-|TRBJ2-5|-
TGTGCCACCAGCAGAGATGGTACTAGCAAAGAGACCCAGTACTTC
CATSRDGTSKETQYF
>TRBV7-9|-|TRBJ1-5|once
TGTGCCAGCAGCTTAGCCCAGGTCAATCAGCCCCAGCATTTT
CASSLAQVNQPQHF
>TRBV27|TRBD2|TRBJ2-7|once
TGTGCCAGCAGCTTCACTCTAGCGGGAGCCGCCGAGCAGTACTTC
CASSFTLAGAAEQYF
>TRBV12-5|-|TRBJ2-3|-
TGTGCTAGCAGAGGGAGCACAGATACGCAGTATTTT
CASRGSTDTQYF
>TRBV27|-|TRBJ1-5|few
TGTGCCAGCAGTCTCCTTAGTGAGGGTCAGCCCCAGCATTTT
CASSLLSEGQPQHF
>TRBV10-2|-|TRBJ2-3|-
TGCGCCAGCAGTGGACTAGTGGGGGGGGCCCCCTTGAACACAGATACGCAGTATTTT
CASSGLVGGAPLNTDTQYF
>TRBV5-6|-|TRBJ1-2|-
TGTGCCAGCAGTTTAGGACGGGGGGCCCCCCCCTATGGCTACACCTTC
CASSLGRGAPPYGYTF
>TRBV4-1|TRBD1|TRBJ1-2|-
TGCGCCAGCAGCCAAGAACCTTCGACAGGGGGGTATGGCTACACCTTC
CASSQEPSTGGYGYTF
>TRBV5-4|TRBD2|TRBJ2-1|-
TGTGCCAGCAGCTTGGAATTAGCGGGGATTAATGAGCAGTTCTTC
CASSLELAGINEQFF
>TRBV4-1|TRBD2|TRBJ2-7|once
TGCGCCAGCAGCCAAGGGGGGGGTTTCTACGAGCAGTACTTC
CASSQGGGFYEQYF
>TRBV30|-|TRBJ2-7|-
TGTGCCTGGGCAGGGGCAGGGCCCTACGAGCAGTACTTC
CAWAGAGPYEQYF
>TRBV2|-|TRBJ1-4|-
TGTGCCAGCAGTGAAGGGCGGAATAATGAAAAACTGTTTTTT
CASSEGRNNEKLFF
>TRBV4-2|TRBD2|TRBJ2-1|-
TGTGCCAGCAGCCAAGAAGTTTTGGCCGGGAGGGAGTTCTTC
CASSQEVLAGREFF
>TRBV4-1|-|TRBJ2-2|-
TGCGCCAGCAGCCAAGGTCCTCTCCGGGACAAGAACACCGGGGAGCTGTTTTTT
CASSQGPLRDKNTGELFF
>TRBV6-5|-|TRBJ2-7|-
TGTGCCAGCAGTGCCGGGCTAGCGAGGTACGAGCAGTACTTC
CASSAGLARYEQYF
>TRBV7-3|-|TRBJ2-6|-
TGTGCCAGCAGCTGGACAGTCTCTGGGGCCAACGTCCTGACTTTC
CASSWTVSGANVLTF
>TRBV5-4|TRBD1|TRBJ1-3|once
TGTGCCAGCAGATACACGACAGGGGGCAACTCTGGAAACACCATATATTTT
CASRYTTGGNSGNTIYF
>TRBV6-1|-|TRBJ1-4|-
TGTGCCAGCAACAGGGACGGGATGGAGGAAAAACTGTTTTTT
CASNRDGMEEKLFF
>TRBV28|-|TRBJ1-4|-
TGTGCCAGCAGTTTTGGGCAGACTAATGAAAAACTGTTTTTT
CASSFGQTNEKLFF
>TRBV4-1|-|TRBJ2-7|-
TGCGCCAGCAGCCGAACGGGGGACGCCTACTCCTACGAGCAGTACTTC
CASSRTGDAYSYEQYF
>TRBV19|-|TRBJ1-5|-
TGTGCCAGTAGTAGCCAGGGGCAACAGCCCCAGCATTTT
CASSSQGQQPQHF
>TRBV5-1|-|TRBJ1-1|-
TGCGCCAGCAGCTTGGCCAGCGGTGTGCGGGGGGGCACTGAAGCTTTCTTT
CASSLASGVRGGTEAFF
>TRBV10-1|-|TRBJ2-7|-
TGCGCCAGCAGTGACGGTGCGGGCCCCTCCCGCGAGCAGTACTTC
CASSDGAGPSREQYF
>TRBV5-1|TRBD1|TRBJ2-5|once
TGCGCCAGCAGCTTGGGACAGGGGGAGACCCAGTACTTC
CASSLGQGETQYF
>TRBV29-1|TRBD1|TRBJ1-2|-
TGCAGCGTTCAGATTTCTGGGACAGAGTATGGCTACACCTTC
CSVQISGTEYGYTF
>TRBV6-5|-|TRBJ2-6|few
TGTGCCAGCAGTTACGGAGGGACGGGTAACGTCCTGACTTTC
CASSYGGTGNVLTF
>TRBV5-6|-|TRBJ2-7|-
TGTGCCAGCAGCTTGGCGCAGGGTGGCGAGCAGTACTTC
CASSLAQGGEQYF
>TRBV18|-|TRBJ2-2|-
TGTGCCAGCTCAACTCGACAGACCGGGGAGCTGTTTTTT
CASSTRQTGELFF
>TRBV2|-|TRBJ1-2|-
TGTGCCAGCAGTGGCGGGACGGAGAATAACTATGGCTACACCTTC
CASSGGTENNYGYTF
>TRBV2|-|TRBJ1-4|-
TGTGCCAGCAGTGAAGGAGGGGGAACTAATGAAAAACTGTTTTTT
CASSEGGGTNEKLFF
>TRBV4-2|TRBD2|TRBJ2-7|-
TGTGCCAGCGGCCGATCCGGGAGCGGGAAAGCAGACGAGCAGTACTTC
CASGRSGSGKADEQYF
>TRBV6-6|-|TRBJ1-2|-
TGTGCCAGCAGCCCCCTGGGGCCGCAACCCTATGGCTACACCTTC
CASSPLGPQPYGYTF